This T cell receptor beta chain stems from a study of low-dose radiotherapy and immunotherapy resistance in tumors. This sample's time point: before trial treatment. Alpha and beta chains were covered, as first-strand cDNA relied on TRAV- and TRBV-specific primers. A constant-region primer paired with the V-primer adapter amplified TCRs over approximately 20 PCR cycles. Each CDR3 protein gets one entry after TCRdb re-called the reads with MiXCR. The sample shows about 64,000 distinct CDR3 sequences, around a quarter of them seen only once. This CDR3 has 14 residues. Germline CDR1 SEHNR, CDR2 FQNEAQ (reference sequence). The V gene lost 6 bases and the J gene lost 6 bases, with 14 bases spanning the gap. This clonotype was seen many times.

This chain links TRBV7-9 with TRBJ2-2; D assignment may be TRBD1 or TRBD2 (5 bases each). This TCR derives from a male donor with rectosigmoid adenocarcinoma. This material consisted of PBMCs, taken before treatment. The CDR3 DNA follows: TGTGCCAGCAGTCTAATGGGGGTCGCCGGGGAGCTGTTTTTT. It yields the protein CASSLMGVAGELFF.